A single sample is the source of the 5 T cell receptor beta chains below, sequenced in a study of T cell changes during pregnancy in multiple sclerosis. The repertoire was sequenced with immunoSEQ multiplex PCR; TCRdb's copy has only in-frame clones and lacks some. The table lists roughly 70,000 clones, 85% to 95% of them singletons, with over 2% in the top ten. This specimen consisted of peripheral blood, obtained before pregnancy. These receptors originate from a female donor with multiple sclerosis, enrolled in a pregnancy study.

The CDR3 loop reads CASSPQGLATHEQYF. For the CDR3, the DNA is TGTGCCAGCAGCCCGCAGGGACTAGCGACCCACGAGCAGTACTTC. This chain joins TRBV7-2 and TRBJ2-7; 10 nucleotides match TRBD2. The ends lost 5 bases at V and 5 bases at J; junction bases unmatched: 9. CDR3 length: 15 amino acids. Germline values: CDR1 SGHTA, CDR2 FQGNSA.

V usage is TRBV4-2 and J usage is TRBJ2-5; 8 bases map to TRBD2. The CDR3 runs to 15 residues. The V and J ends lost 0 bases and 1 base, in that order; junction bases with no gene match: 1. Germline V CDR1 and CDR2: LGHNA, YNFKEQ. The CDR3 region is CASSQDREGQETQYF. For the CDR3, the DNA is TGTGCCAGCAGCCAAGATCGGGAGGGCCAAGAGACCCAGTACTTC.

J is TRBJ2-2 and V is TRBV7-6, with TRBD2 as a possible D gene (5 bases). V was trimmed by 2 bases and J by 5 bases, leaving 15 bases between them. Germline V lookup: CDR1 SGHVS, CDR2 FNYEAQ. CDR3 length: 16 residues. The CDR3, as DNA: TGTGCCAGCAGCTTATTAGCCCGGACTCAGACCGGGGAGCTGTTTTTT. Translation: CASSLLARTQTGELFF.

The J gene is TRBJ2-1, the V gene TRBV11-3; 11 nucleotides agree with TRBD2. V was pared by 1 base and J by 8 bases, with 4 bases of the junction left unmatched. Germline CDR1 SGHNT, CDR2 YENEEA. The CDR3 contains 15 residues. The CDR3, as DNA: TGTGCCAGCAGCTTAGGTGGTAGCGGGAGGGATGAGCAGTTCTTC. Protein: CASSLGGSGRDEQFF.

In regard to this clone: Sequence at one end of the junction differs from germline and may be a read error. This chain links TRBV27 with TRBJ2-7, with D tentatively TRBD2 (6 bases). This CDR3 has 14 amino acids. Germline V gives CDR1 MNHEY, CDR2 SMNVEV (reference sequence). CDR3 DNA: TGTGCCAGCAGACTTACTAGCCTCTCCAACGAGCAGTACTTC. Translation: CASRLTSLSNEQYF.